This T cell receptor (beta chain) was documented in a study of graft-versus-host responses after intestinal transplantation. Study background: Recipients across the board were started on anti-thymocyte globulin induction, then kept on tacrolimus and steroids for two to three years. Study conclusions and caveats: With peak circulating GvH clone levels came an association with early post-transplant HvG declines. Marrow from the recipient contained GvH clones, some of which had appeared first in ileum or blood.

Measured with immunoSEQ multiplex PCR; TCRdb has only the in-frame clones, and not every one. The data contain over 75,000 clones, roughly 92% of them singletons. The CDR3 covers 15 residues. Germline V lookup: CDR1 MNHEY, CDR2 SVGAGI. V dropped 5 bases and J dropped 4 bases, with 17 bases sitting between them. On this clone itself: Its antigen is not known.

This TCR was sampled from a human donor who was the organ donor for an intestinal transplant. This rearrangement joins TRBV6-5 to TRBJ1-1; D not certain. Material: unstimulated CD8+ T cells sorted from spleen or lymph node cells, obtained before transplant. The CDR3 DNA reads as TGTGCCAGCAGTCTTGGGTTCAGGTTTGGCACTGAAGCTTTCTTT. Residues: CASSLGFRFGTEAFF.